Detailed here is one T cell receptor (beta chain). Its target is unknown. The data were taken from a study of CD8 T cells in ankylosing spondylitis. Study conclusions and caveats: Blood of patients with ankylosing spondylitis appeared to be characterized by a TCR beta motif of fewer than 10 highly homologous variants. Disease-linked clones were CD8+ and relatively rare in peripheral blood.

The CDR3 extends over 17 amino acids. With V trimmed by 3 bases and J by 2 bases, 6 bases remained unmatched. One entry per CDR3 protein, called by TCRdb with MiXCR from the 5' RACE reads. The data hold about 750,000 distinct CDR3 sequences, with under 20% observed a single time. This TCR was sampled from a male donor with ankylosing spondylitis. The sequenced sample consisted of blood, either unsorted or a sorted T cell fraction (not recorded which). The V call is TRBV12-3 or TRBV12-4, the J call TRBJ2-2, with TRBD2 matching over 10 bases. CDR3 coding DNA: TGTGCCAGCAGTTTTAGTAAGCGGGGGGGAAACACCGGGGAGCTGTTTTTT. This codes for CASSFSKRGGNTGELFF.